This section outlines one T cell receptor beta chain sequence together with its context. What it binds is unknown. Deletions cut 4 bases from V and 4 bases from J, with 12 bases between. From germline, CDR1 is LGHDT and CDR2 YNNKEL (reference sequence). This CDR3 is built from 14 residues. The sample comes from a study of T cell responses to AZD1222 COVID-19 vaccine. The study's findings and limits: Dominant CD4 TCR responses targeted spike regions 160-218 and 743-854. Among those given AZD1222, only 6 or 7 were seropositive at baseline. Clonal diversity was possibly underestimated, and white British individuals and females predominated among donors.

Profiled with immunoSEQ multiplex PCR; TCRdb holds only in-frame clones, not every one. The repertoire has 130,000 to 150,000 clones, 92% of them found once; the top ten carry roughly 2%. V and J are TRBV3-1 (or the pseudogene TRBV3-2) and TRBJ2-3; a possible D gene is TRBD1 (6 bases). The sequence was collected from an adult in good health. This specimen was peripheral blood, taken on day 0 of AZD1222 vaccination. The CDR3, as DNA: TGTGCCAGCAGCCCAGGGGTCGGCGCAGATACGCAGTATTTT. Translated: CASSPGVGADTQYF.